This T cell receptor (beta chain) was observed in a study of PD-L1 blockade in urothelial cancer. Background on the study: Treatment start was followed by blood analysis at 3 weeks (second dose) and again at 6 weeks.

TCRdb's table, derived via immunoSEQ multiplex PCR, lists solely in-frame clones and lacks some. Found here are tens of thousands of clones, nearly 90% of them singletons; the top ten hold approximately 7.7%. This clone was seen more than once but under ten times. The CDR3 covers 15 residues. Unmatched junction bases numbered 4, after V lost 4 bases and J lost 5 bases. Germline CDR1 is SGHAT and CDR2 is FQNNGV. V is TRBV11-2 and J is TRBJ2-3, with 12 bases identical to TRBD2. This clonotype was obtained from a man in his 60s with urothelial cancer. This specimen consisted of PBMCs, obtained around atezolizumab (anti-PD-L1) treatment. The CDR3 protein is CASSSTSGGGDTQYF. In DNA form, the CDR3 reads TGTGCCAGCAGCTCGACTAGCGGGGGAGGAGATACGCAGTATTTT.